This T cell receptor (beta chain) emerged from a study of cytomegalovirus exposure and HLA in healthy donors. Primers: 60 Vbeta forward and 13 Jbeta reverse. Clones were sequenced by immunoSEQ multiplex PCR, and TCRdb holds only the in-frame ones, with some missing. The sample has 85,000 to 100,000 clones, around nine tenths seen once. The CDR3 covers 13 residues. Germline assignment: CDR1 MGHRA and CDR2 YSYEKL. Trimming stripped 3 bases from V and 7 bases from J, with 9 bases between. The chain employs TRBV4-1 and TRBJ1-4; D is uncertain. The TCR originated in a man aged 30-40 years in good health and CMV-seropositive. The sequenced material came from PBMCs. The CDR3 loop reads CASSHPLSEKLFF. Here the CDR3 DNA reads TGCGCCAGCAGCCACCCTCTTTCTGAAAAACTGTTTTTT.